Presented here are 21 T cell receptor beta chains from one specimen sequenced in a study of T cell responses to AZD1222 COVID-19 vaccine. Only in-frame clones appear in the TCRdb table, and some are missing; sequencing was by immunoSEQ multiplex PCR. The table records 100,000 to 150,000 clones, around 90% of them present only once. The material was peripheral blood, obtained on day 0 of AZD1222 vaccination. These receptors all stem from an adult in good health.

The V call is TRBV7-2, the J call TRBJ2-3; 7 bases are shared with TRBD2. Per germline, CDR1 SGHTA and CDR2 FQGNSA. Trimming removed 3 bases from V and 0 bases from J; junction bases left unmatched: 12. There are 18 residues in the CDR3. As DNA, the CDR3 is TGTGCCAGCAGCTTCCTCCCGTCTAGCGGTACTAGCACAGATACGCAGTATTTT. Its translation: CASSFLPSSGTSTDTQYF.

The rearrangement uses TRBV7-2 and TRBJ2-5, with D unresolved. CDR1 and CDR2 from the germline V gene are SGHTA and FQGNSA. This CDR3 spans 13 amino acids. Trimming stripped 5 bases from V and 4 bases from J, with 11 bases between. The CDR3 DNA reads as TGTGCCAGCAGCCTAGAGTGGGGAGAGACCCAGTACTTC. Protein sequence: CASSLEWGETQYF. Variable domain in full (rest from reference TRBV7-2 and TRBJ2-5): GAGVSQSPSNKVTEKGKDVELRCDPISGHTALYWYRQSLGQGLEFLIYFQGNSAPDKSGLPSDRFSAERTGGSVSTLTIQRTQQEDSAVYLCASSLEWGETQYFGPGTRLLVL.

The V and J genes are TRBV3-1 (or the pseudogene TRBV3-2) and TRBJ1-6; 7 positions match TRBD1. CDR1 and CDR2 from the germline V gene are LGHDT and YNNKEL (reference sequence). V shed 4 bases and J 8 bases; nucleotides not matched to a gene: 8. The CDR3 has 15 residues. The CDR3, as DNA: TGTGCCAGCAGCCCTCCGGGACAGCAATATTCACCCCTCCACTTT. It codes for CASSPPGQQYSPLHF.

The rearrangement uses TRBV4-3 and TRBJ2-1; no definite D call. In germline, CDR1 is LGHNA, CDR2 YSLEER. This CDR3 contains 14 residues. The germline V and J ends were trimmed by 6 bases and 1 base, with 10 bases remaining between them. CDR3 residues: CASSKEQSYNEQFF. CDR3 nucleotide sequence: TGCGCCAGCAGTAAGGAACAGTCCTACAATGAGCAGTTCTTC.

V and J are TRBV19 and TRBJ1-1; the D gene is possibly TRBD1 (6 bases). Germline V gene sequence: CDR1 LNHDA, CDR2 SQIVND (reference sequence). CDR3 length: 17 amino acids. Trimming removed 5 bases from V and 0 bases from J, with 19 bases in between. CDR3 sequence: CASSPPARQGMNTEAFF. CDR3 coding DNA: TGTGCCAGTAGTCCCCCCGCTCGGCAGGGGATGAACACTGAAGCTTTCTTT.

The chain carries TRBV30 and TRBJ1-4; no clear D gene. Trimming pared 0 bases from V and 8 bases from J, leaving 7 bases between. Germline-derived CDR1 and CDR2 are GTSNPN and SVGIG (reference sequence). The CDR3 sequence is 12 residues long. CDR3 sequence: CAWSVLGEKLFF. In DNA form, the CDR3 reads TGTGCCTGGAGTGTATTGGGAGAAAAACTGTTTTTT.

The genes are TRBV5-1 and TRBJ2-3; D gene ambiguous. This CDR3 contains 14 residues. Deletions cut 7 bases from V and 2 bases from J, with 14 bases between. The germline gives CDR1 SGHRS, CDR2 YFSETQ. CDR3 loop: CASGDGSFTDTQYF. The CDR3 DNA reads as TGCGCCAGCGGAGACGGTTCTTTCACAGATACGCAGTATTTT.

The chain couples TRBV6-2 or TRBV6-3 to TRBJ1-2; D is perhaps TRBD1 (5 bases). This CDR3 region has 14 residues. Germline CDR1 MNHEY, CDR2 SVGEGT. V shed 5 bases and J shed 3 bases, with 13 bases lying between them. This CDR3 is CASSDDSDYYGYTF. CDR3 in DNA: TGTGCCAGCAGTGATGACAGTGACTACTATGGCTACACCTTC.

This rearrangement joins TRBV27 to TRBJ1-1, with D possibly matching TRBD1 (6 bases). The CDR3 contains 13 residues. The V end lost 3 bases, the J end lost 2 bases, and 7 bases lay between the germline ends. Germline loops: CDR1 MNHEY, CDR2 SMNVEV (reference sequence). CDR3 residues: CASSFRGNTEAFF. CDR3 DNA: TGTGCCAGCAGTTTCAGGGGTAACACTGAAGCTTTCTTT.

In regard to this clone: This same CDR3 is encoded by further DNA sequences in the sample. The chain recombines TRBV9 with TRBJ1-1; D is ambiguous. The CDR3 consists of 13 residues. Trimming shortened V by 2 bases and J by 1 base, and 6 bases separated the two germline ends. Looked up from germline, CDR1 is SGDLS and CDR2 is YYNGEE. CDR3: CASSVGRNTEAFF. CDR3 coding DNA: TGTGCCAGCAGCGTGGGGAGGAACACTGAAGCTTTCTTT.

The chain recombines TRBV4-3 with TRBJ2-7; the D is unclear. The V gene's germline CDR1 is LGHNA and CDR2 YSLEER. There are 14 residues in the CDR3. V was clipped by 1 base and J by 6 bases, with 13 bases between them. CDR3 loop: CASSQGMEYSEQYF. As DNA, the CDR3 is TGCGCCAGCAGCCAAGGAATGGAGTACTCCGAGCAGTACTTC.

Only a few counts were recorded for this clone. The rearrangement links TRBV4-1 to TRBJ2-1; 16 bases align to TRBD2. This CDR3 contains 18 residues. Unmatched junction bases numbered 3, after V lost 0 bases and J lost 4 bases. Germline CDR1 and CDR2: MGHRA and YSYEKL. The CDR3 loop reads CASSQEGLAGGRYNEQFF. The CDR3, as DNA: TGCGCCAGCAGCCAAGAGGGACTAGCGGGGGGGCGGTACAATGAGCAGTTCTTC.

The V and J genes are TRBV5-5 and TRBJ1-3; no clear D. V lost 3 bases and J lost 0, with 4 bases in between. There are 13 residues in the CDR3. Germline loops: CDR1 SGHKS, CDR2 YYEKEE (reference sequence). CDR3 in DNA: TGTGCCAGCAGCTGGAGCTCTGGAAACACCATATATTTT. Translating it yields CASSWSSGNTIYF.

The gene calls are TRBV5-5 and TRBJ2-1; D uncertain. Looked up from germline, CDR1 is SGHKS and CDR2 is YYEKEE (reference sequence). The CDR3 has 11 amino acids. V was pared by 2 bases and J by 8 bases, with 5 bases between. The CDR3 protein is CASSLNDEQFF. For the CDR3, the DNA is TGTGCCAGCAGCTTAAATGATGAGCAGTTCTTC.

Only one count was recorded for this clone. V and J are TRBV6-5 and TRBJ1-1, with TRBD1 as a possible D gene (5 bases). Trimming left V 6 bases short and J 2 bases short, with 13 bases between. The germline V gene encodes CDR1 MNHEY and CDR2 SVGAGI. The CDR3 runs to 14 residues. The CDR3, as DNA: TGTGCCAGCAGCCGGGGGGGTGGCAACACTGAAGCTTTCTTT. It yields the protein CASSRGGGNTEAFF.

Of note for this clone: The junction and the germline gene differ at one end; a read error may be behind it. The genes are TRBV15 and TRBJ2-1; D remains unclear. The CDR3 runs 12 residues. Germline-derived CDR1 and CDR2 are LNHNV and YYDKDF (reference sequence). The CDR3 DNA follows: TGTGCCACCAGCAGACTCTACGATGAGCAGTTCTTC. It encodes CATSRLYDEQFF.

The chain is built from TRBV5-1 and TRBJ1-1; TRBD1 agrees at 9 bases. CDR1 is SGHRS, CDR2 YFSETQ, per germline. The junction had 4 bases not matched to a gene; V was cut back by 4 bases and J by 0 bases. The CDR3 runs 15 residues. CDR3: CASSRTGGLNTEAFF. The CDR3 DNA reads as TGCGCCAGCAGCAGAACAGGGGGCTTGAACACTGAAGCTTTCTTT. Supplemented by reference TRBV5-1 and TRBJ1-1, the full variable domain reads KAGVTQTPRYLIKTRGQQVTLSCSPISGHRSVSWYQQTPGQGLQFLFEYFSETQRNKGNFPGRFSGRQFSNSRSEMNVSTLELGDSALYLCASSRTGGLNTEAFFGQGTRLTVV.

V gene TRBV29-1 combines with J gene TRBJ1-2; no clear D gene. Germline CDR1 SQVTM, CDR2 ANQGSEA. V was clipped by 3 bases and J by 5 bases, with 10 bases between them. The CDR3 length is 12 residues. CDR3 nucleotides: TGCAGCGTTGAGTTTGGACCTTATGGCTACACCTTC. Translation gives CSVEFGPYGYTF. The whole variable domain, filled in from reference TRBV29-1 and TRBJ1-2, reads SAVISQKPSRDICQRGTSLTIQCQVDSQVTMMFWYRQQPGQSLTLIATANQGSEATYESGFVIDKFPISRPNLTFSTLTVSNMSPEDSSIYLCSVEFGPYGYTFGSGTRLTVV.

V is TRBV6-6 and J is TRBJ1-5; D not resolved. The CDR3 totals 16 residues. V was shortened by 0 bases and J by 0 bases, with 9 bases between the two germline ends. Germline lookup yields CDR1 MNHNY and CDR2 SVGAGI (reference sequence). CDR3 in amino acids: CASSYSGQYSNQPQHF. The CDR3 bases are TGTGCCAGCAGTTACTCGGGTCAATATAGCAATCAGCCCCAGCATTTT.

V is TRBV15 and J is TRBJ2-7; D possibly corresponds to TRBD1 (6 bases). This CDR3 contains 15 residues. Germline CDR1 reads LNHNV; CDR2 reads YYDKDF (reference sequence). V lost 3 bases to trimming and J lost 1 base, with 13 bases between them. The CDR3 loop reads CATSSLPTGSYEQYF. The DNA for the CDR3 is TGTGCCACCAGCAGTCTCCCAACAGGGTCCTACGAGCAGTACTTC.

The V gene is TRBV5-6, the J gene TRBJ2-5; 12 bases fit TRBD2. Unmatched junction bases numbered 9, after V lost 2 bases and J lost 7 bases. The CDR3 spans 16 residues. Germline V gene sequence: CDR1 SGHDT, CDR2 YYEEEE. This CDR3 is CASSLWGTSGFGTQYF. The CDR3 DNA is TGTGCCAGCAGCTTATGGGGGACTAGCGGGTTCGGGACCCAGTACTTC.